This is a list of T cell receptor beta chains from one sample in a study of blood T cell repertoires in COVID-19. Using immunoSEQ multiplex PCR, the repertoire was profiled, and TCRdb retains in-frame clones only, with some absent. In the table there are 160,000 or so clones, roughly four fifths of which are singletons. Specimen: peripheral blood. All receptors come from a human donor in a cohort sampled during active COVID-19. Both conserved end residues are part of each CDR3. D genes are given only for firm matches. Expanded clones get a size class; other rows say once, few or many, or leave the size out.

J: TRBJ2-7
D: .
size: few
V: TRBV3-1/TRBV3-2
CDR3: CASSQSAGIRYEQYF
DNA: TGTGCCAGCAGCCAATCCGCAGGGATCAGATACGAGCAGTACTTC

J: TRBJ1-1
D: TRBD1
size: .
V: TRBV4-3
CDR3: CASSRDRGVAEAFF
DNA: TGCGCCAGCAGCCGGGACAGGGGCGTTGCTGAAGCTTTCTTT

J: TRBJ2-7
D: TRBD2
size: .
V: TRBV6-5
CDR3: CASRPGLARYEQYF
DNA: TGTGCCAGCAGACCGGGACTAGCTCGTTACGAGCAGTACTTC

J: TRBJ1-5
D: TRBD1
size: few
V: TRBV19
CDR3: CASTRTGDQPQHF
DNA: TGTGCCAGTACTAGGACAGGGGATCAGCCCCAGCATTTT

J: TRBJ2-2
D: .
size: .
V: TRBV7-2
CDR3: CASSLRQGGTGELFF
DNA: TGTGCCAGCAGCTTAAGGCAGGGTGGCACCGGGGAGCTGTTTTTT

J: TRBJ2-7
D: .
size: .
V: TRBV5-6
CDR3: CASSGRVYYEQYF
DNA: TGTGCCAGCAGCGGCCGGGTCTACTACGAGCAGTACTTC

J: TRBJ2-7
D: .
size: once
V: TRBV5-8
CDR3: CASSLDRVGEQYF
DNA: TGTGCCAGCAGCTTGGACAGGGTAGGCGAGCAGTACTTC

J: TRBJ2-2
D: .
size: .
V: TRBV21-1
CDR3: CASSGGGGELFF
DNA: TGTGCCAGCAGCGGGGGCGGCGGGGAGCTGTTTTTT

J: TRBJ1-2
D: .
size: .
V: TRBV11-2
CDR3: CASSPTGNYGYTF
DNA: TGTGCCAGCAGCCCAACAGGGAACTATGGCTACACCTTC

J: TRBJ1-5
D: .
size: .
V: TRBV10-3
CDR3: CAISESRFSNQPQHF
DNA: TGTGCCATCAGTGAGTCGAGGTTTAGCAATCAGCCCCAGCATTTT

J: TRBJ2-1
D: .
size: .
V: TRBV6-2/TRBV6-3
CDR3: CASSYLARAGPYNEQFF
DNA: TGTGCCAGCAGTTACTTAGCGCGGGCGGGGCCCTACAATGAGCAGTTCTTC

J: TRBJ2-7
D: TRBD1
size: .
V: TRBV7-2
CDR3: CASSSTGGGTYEQYF
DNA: TGTGCCAGCAGCTCCACAGGGGGCGGAACCTACGAGCAGTACTTC

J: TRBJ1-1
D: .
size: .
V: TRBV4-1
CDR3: CASSQDPRNTEAFF
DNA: TGCGCCAGCAGCCAAGATCCGAGAAACACTGAAGCTTTCTTT

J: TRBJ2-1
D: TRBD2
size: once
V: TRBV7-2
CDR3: CASSNRTSGSFEQFF
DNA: TGTGCCAGCAGCAATCGGACTAGCGGGAGTTTTGAGCAGTTCTTC

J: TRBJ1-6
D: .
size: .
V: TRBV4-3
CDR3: CASSQQPKGNSPLHF
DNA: TGCGCCAGCAGCCAACAGCCAAAGGGGAATTCACCCCTCCACTTT

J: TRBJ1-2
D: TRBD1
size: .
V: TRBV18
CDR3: CASSPQILQGGGYTF
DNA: TGTGCCAGCTCACCGCAGATCCTTCAGGGGGGCGGCTACACCTTC